This T cell receptor (beta chain) was sequenced during a study of blood T cell repertoires in COVID-19. Whole-study context: Acute and convalescent COVID-19 samples came from the United States, Italy and Spain. T cells, B-cell-depleted T cells, or PBMCs supplied cDNA or gDNA.

The V gene's germline CDR1 is MDHEN and CDR2 SYDVKM. Deletions cut 6 bases from V and 8 bases from J, with 20 bases between. The CDR3 is 15 amino acids. Seattle researchers signed up patients amid active infection and tracked them longitudinally. Study processing details: For nucleated cells, counts were estimated from reference gene primer amplification. Using immunoSEQ multiplex PCR, the repertoire was profiled, and TCRdb retains in-frame clones only, with some absent. D and trimming were read from the DNA, whereas the V and J calls and clone size are those reported in that table. The top ten clones hold 18% of a sample with tens of thousands of clones, 75% to 90% of them seen once.

The sequenced material came from peripheral blood. V and J are TRBV28 and TRBJ2-1; D is perhaps TRBD1 (6 bases). This receptor was identified in a woman aged 55 to 70 with COVID-19, enrolled during active disease. The CDR3 sequence is CASSPRQVGKDEQFF. The CDR3, as DNA: TGTGCCAGCAGCCCTCGACAGGTGGGTAAGGATGAGCAGTTCTTC.